This T cell receptor (beta chain) was recovered during a study of CD8 T cells in Susac syndrome. Study results and caveats: The CD4+ T cell repertoire of patients with Susac syndrome showed no detectable clonal expansion.

With respect to this clonotype: Its specificity is unknown.

Random hexamers were used to reverse transcribe an amount of roughly 0.45 to 1 ug RNA. TCRdb called the immunoSEQ multiplex PCR reads again in MiXCR, with one record for every CDR3 protein. The top ten hold 0.095% to 0.1% of the sample, which has roughly 200,000 distinct CDR3 sequences, roughly 94% seen once. Sequenced sample: CD4+ T cells from PBMCs. This clonotype originated in a human donor with Susac syndrome.

For the CDR3, the DNA is TGCAGTGCTAGTTCGGGGATGGTTGACGAGCAGTACTTC. Translation: CSASSGMVDEQYF. The chain recombines TRBV20-1 with TRBJ2-7, with D perhaps matching TRBD2 (5 bases). V was shortened by 3 bases and J by 5 bases, with 14 bases between the two germline ends. The CDR3 has 13 residues. The germline gives CDR1 DFQATT, CDR2 SNEGSKA (reference sequence).